This entry describes one T cell receptor beta chain. Its antigen is undetermined. V shed 4 bases, J shed 7 bases, and the junction held 5 bases outside the gene matches. This CDR3 contains 14 residues. Germline V gene data show CDR1 as ENHRY and CDR2 as SYGVKD. The data originate from a study of neoadjuvant nivolumab and ipilimumab in lung cancer. Study conclusions and caveats: Compared with tumor-adjacent uninvolved lung, resected tumors showed greater richness and clonality. Only two of four nivolumab-treated tumors gained richness and clonality by surgery. Only a small number of samples underwent TCR sequencing.

The data were produced by immunoSEQ multiplex PCR, yet TCRdb's version contains in-frame clones alone and is incomplete. Of about 25,000 clones in the sample, around 86% are singletons; the top ten hold roughly 8.9%. The source is an adult with non-small cell lung cancer. The sequences come from tumor tissue, collected after neoadjuvant nivolumab, alone or with ipilimumab, at or shortly before surgery. This rearrangement joins TRBV10-3 to TRBJ2-7; 12 bases line up with TRBD1. The CDR3 nucleotides are TGTGCCATCAGTGGGGGACAGGGGGCGCGGGAGCAGTACTTC. Protein product: CAISGGQGAREQYF.